This T cell receptor beta chain came from a study of regulatory T cells in long-lasting Graves disease. General study findings and limits: Possibly, accuracy suffered from the small sample size.

Stated time point: newly diagnosed GD, antithyroid drugs for less than 3 months. RNA isolated from PBMCs was used to make the TCR library. Notes on this clonotype: Its antigen is not identified. A much larger clone sits a single nucleotide away, making a read error possible.

The TCR beta library used iRepertoire HTBI primers with Arm-PCR amplification of CDR3. Per the study methods: Samples collectively showed 60 to 75 TRBV and roughly 15 TRBJ segments. TCRdb reanalysed the multiplex PCR reads using MiXCR and keeps one entry per CDR3 protein. TCRdb's processing, not the authors' own work, is the source of the V and J calls. Altogether fewer than 650,000 distinct CDR3 sequences are present, approximately 16% being singletons, with the ten largest covering 12%. The length of the CDR3 is 13 residues. CDR1 and CDR2 from the germline V gene are MDHEN and SYDVKM. Trimming took 5 bases from V and 9 from J, leaving 14 bases between them. These data are also associated with another study on T cells in Graves' hyperthyroidism and ophthalmopathy. That publication notes: Stability of Graves' hyperthyroidism was defined as absent ophthalmopathy progression within 18 months. The TCR CDR3 first-round RT-PCR relied on the HTBI primer set.

The chain employs TRBV28 and TRBJ1-5; D gene ambiguous. The specimen was peripheral blood mononuclear cells (PBMCs), collected at new diagnosis, from a patient treated with antithyroid drugs. This TCR derives from a man aged 18 to 30 with Graves disease. For the CDR3, the DNA is TGTGCCAGCAGTCCCGCAGTTCGGCGGCCCCAGCATTTT. It yields the protein CASSPAVRRPQHF. The full variable domain, completed using reference TRBV28 and TRBJ1-5, is DVKVTQSSRYLVKRTGEKVFLECVQDMDHENMFWYRQDPGLGLRLIYFSYDVKMKEKGDIPEGYSVSREKKERFSLILESASTNQTSMYLCASSPAVRRPQHFGDGTRLSIL.